Following are 18 T cell receptor beta chains from one sample sequenced in a study of blood T cells in healthy people across ages. A J-beta primer mix and a sample-barcoded 5' primer were used in a second PCR of roughly 6 to 12 cycles. TCRdb reprocessed the 5' RACE reads with MiXCR, giving one entry per CDR3 protein. Of some 800,000 distinct CDR3 sequences listed, roughly 44% are singletons. Sequenced input: blood. These receptor sequences come from a man in his fifties or sixties in good health.

The chain carries TRBV20-1 and TRBJ2-1; no reliable D call. The ends were cut back, 4 bases at V and 0 bases at J, with 4 bases in the middle. Per germline, CDR1 DFQATT and CDR2 SNEGSKA (reference sequence). The CDR3 covers 12 residues. In DNA, the CDR3 is TGCAGTGCTAAGCCCTCCTACAATGAGCAGTTCTTC. Its translation is CSAKPSYNEQFF.

V is TRBV4-1 and J is TRBJ2-5, with unresolved D. CDR3 length: 14 residues. With 1 base removed from V and 5 bases from J, the gap between germline ends came to 11 bases. Germline loops: CDR1 MGHRA, CDR2 YSYEKL. Here the CDR3 reads CASSQGFGLETQYF. For the CDR3, the DNA is TGCGCCAGCAGCCAAGGGTTTGGCTTGGAGACCCAGTACTTC.

The J gene is TRBJ1-2, the V gene TRBV29-1; the D is unclear. Trimming took 2 bases from V and 8 from J, leaving 9 bases between them. The germline CDR1 and CDR2 sequences are SQVTM and ANQGSEA. CDR3 length: 11 amino acids. This CDR3 is CSVESWVGYTF. The CDR3 region has the DNA TGCAGCGTTGAAAGTTGGGTCGGCTACACCTTC.

This clonotype has only a few counts. The chain recombines TRBV24-1 with TRBJ2-7, with TRBD1 identical over 9 bases. Germline V gives CDR1 KGHDR, CDR2 SFDVKD. The ends lost 7 bases at V and 4 bases at J; junction bases unmatched: 4. The CDR3 spans 13 residues. The CDR3 sequence: CATSADRGYEQYF. CDR3 sequence (DNA): TGTGCCACCAGCGCGGACAGGGGTTACGAGCAGTACTTC.

The rearrangement uses TRBV6-2 or TRBV6-3 and TRBJ2-7; perhaps D is TRBD1 or TRBD2 (5 bases each). Trimming cost V 8 bases and J 12 bases, with 23 bases left between them. Germline CDR1 MNHEY, CDR2 SVGEGT. The CDR3 extends over 13 amino acids. The CDR3 nucleotides are TGTGCCAGCGGGGGTCTTGCCAAAAACATTCTGTACTTC. Its protein is CASGGLAKNILYF.

The chain recombines TRBV27 with TRBJ1-6; no reliable D call. This CDR3 spans 15 amino acids. Germline V gene data show CDR1 as MNHEY and CDR2 as SMNVEV (reference sequence). Trimming took off 6 bases at V and 4 bases at J, with 13 bases between the two ends. The CDR3 coding sequence is TGTGCCAGCAGGGGTGGCGTGCCTTATAATTCACCCCTCCACTTT. It translates to CASRGGVPYNSPLHF.

This clonotype was observed a few times. V and J are TRBV5-1 and TRBJ2-1; 9 bases match TRBD2. The CDR3 is made up of 14 amino acids. V lost 4 bases, J lost 4 bases, and 3 bases stayed unmatched. Germline-derived CDR1 and CDR2 are SGHRS and YFSETQ. In DNA form, the CDR3 reads TGCGCCAGCAGCCAGCGGGGGGATTACAATGAGCAGTTCTTC. This codes for CASSQRGDYNEQFF.

The chain combines TRBV27 with TRBJ1-2; 7 bases map to TRBD1. From germline, CDR1 is MNHEY and CDR2 SMNVEV (reference sequence). Losses at the gene ends were 0 bases for V and 6 bases for J; bases not matched to a gene: 1. The CDR3 has 13 residues. The CDR3 nucleotides read TGTGCCAGCAGTTTATCACAGGGGAATGGCTACACCTTC. This gives the protein CASSLSQGNGYTF.

Written as DNA, the CDR3 is TGTGCCAGCAGTTACAAGGCAGGTCCTTTGAACACTGAAGCTTTCTTT. Its translation is CASSYKAGPLNTEAFF. J is TRBJ1-1 and V is TRBV6-5, with D unresolved. The CDR3 is made up of 16 amino acids. The V gene lost 2 bases and the J gene lost 0 bases, with 13 bases spanning the gap. The germline V gene has CDR1 MNHEY and CDR2 SVGAGI.

The rearrangement uses TRBV28 and TRBJ2-2, with 10 bases fitting TRBD2. The junction had 5 bases not matched to a gene; V was cut back by 6 bases and J by 1 base. The CDR3 sequence is 16 residues long. CDR1 MDHEN and CDR2 SYDVKM come from the germline V gene. The DNA for the CDR3 is TGTGCCAGCAGACGCTCTAGCGGGGGGAACACCGGGGAGCTGTTTTTT. Its protein product is CASRRSSGGNTGELFF.

The chain combines TRBV6-1 with TRBJ2-1, with 10 positions matching TRBD2. CDR3 length: 17 amino acids. CDR1 MNHNS and CDR2 SASEGT come from the germline V gene. V shed 6 bases, J shed 7 bases, and the junction held 15 bases outside the gene matches. The CDR3 nucleotides read TGTGCCAGCAGAGACTACCGACTAGCGGGTGGGGGGAATGAGCAGTTCTTC. Its translation: CASRDYRLAGGGNEQFF.

Concerning this clonotype itself: This could be a read error, since a much larger clone is one nucleotide away. V is TRBV28 and J is TRBJ2-7; TRBD1 is a possible D gene (5 bases). CDR1 and CDR2 (germline): MDHEN, SYDVKM. Trimming removed 11 bases from V and 2 bases from J, with 13 bases in between. The CDR3 has 12 amino acids. The CDR3 coding sequence is TGTGCCTGTCAGGGCCGACCCTACGAGCAGTACTTC. It yields the protein CACQGRPYEQYF.

The chain has TRBV7-9 and TRBJ1-2; D remains ambiguous. The CDR3 consists of 13 residues. The V gene's germline CDR1 is SEHNR and CDR2 FQNEAQ (reference sequence). The V end was cut by 1 base, the J end by 8 bases, with 11 bases between. The CDR3 sequence: CASSLVQEYGYTF. The CDR3 DNA reads TGTGCCAGCAGCTTAGTCCAGGAGTACGGCTACACCTTC.

This chain joins TRBV6-1 and TRBJ2-6; no clear D gene. Trimming shortened V by 2 bases and J by 0 bases, and 5 bases separated the two germline ends. CDR1 MNHNS and CDR2 SASEGT come from the germline V gene. The length of the CDR3 is 15 residues. As DNA, the CDR3 is TGTGCCAGCAGTGAAATAAACTCTGGGGCCAACGTCCTGACTTTC. Translating it yields CASSEINSGANVLTF.

The chain is built from TRBV4-3 and TRBJ2-1; TRBD1 is a possible D gene (6 bases). The CDR3 spans 15 residues. Deletions cut 0 bases from V and 3 bases from J, with 9 bases between. Germline V gene sequence: CDR1 LGHNA, CDR2 YSLEER. The DNA of the CDR3 is TGCGCCAGCAGCCAAGATAGGACAGTCTACAATGAGCAGTTCTTC. Amino acids: CASSQDRTVYNEQFF.

The rearrangement uses TRBV6-1 and TRBJ2-5; D is unclear. V was shortened by 4 bases and J by 2 bases, with 14 bases between the two germline ends. The CDR3 consists of 15 residues. CDR1 is MNHNS and CDR2 is SASEGT in the germline V gene. Here the CDR3 reads CASSGRQDVQETQYF. CDR3 bases: TGTGCCAGCAGTGGCAGGCAGGATGTACAAGAGACCCAGTACTTC.

V gene TRBV7-2 combines with J gene TRBJ2-7; 14 nucleotides match TRBD2. V dropped 3 bases and J dropped 5; count of bases not matched to a gene: 15. This CDR3 has 19 residues. Germline V gene sequence: CDR1 SGHTA, CDR2 FQGNSA. This CDR3 is CASSFTSSGTSGSNHEQYF. CDR3 sequence (DNA): TGTGCCAGCAGCTTTACTTCATCCGGGACTAGCGGGAGTAACCACGAGCAGTACTTC.

V is TRBV4-3 and J is TRBJ2-2; possibly TRBD2 for D (5 bases). The CDR3 totals 14 residues. The V end lost 3 bases, the J end lost 5 bases, and 10 bases lay between the germline ends. CDR1 is LGHNA, CDR2 YSLEER, per germline. The CDR3 DNA reads TGCGCCAGCAGCCACGAGGGAAGGACCGGGGAGCTGTTTTTT. It encodes CASSHEGRTGELFF.